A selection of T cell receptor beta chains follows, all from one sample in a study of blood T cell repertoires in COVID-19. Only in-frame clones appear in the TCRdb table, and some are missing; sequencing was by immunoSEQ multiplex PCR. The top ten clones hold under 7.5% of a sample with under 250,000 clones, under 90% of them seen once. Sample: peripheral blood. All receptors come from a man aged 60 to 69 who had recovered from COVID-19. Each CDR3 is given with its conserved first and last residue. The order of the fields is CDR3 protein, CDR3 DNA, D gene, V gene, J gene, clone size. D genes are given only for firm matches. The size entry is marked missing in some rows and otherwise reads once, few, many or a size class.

CDR3aa: CASSEPSDRHSSYEQYF
CDR3nt: TGTGCCAGCAGTGAACCTTCGGACAGGCACAGCTCCTACGAGCAGTACTTC
d_gene: TRBD1
v_gene: TRBV2
j_gene: TRBJ2-7
abundance: .

CDR3aa: CASTRGALETQYF
CDR3nt: TGTGCCAGCACCCGGGGGGCGCTTGAGACCCAGTACTTC
d_gene: .
v_gene: TRBV28
j_gene: TRBJ2-5
abundance: .

CDR3aa: CATSDSNGVPYEQYF
CDR3nt: TGTGCCACCAGTGATTCAAACGGGGTCCCCTACGAGCAGTACTTC
d_gene: .
v_gene: TRBV24-1
j_gene: TRBJ2-7
abundance: .

CDR3aa: CASSLQVNTEAFF
CDR3nt: TGTGCCAGCAGCTTACAGGTAAACACTGAAGCTTTCTTT
d_gene: .
v_gene: TRBV7-9
j_gene: TRBJ1-1
abundance: .

CDR3aa: CASSSRVVLYGYTF
CDR3nt: TGTGCCAGCAGCTCCCGAGTAGTTCTATATGGCTACACCTTC
d_gene: .
v_gene: TRBV5-6
j_gene: TRBJ1-2
abundance: .

CDR3aa: CASSLEKGGNQPQHF
CDR3nt: TGTGCCAGCAGCTTAGAGAAGGGAGGCAATCAGCCCCAGCATTTT
d_gene: .
v_gene: TRBV7-6
j_gene: TRBJ1-5
abundance: once

CDR3aa: CASSQEYSYEQYF
CDR3nt: TGCGCCAGCAGCCAAGAATACAGCTACGAGCAGTACTTC
d_gene: .
v_gene: TRBV4-1
j_gene: TRBJ2-7
abundance: .

CDR3aa: CASSLTGGTYEQYF
CDR3nt: TGTGCCAGCAGTTTGACGGGGGGGACCTACGAGCAGTACTTC
d_gene: TRBD2
v_gene: TRBV28
j_gene: TRBJ2-7
abundance: .

CDR3aa: CASSPGQGARETQYF
CDR3nt: TGCGCCAGCAGCCCAGGACAGGGGGCGCGAGAGACCCAGTACTTC
d_gene: TRBD1
v_gene: TRBV5-1
j_gene: TRBJ2-5
abundance: .

CDR3aa: CASSILSGQGSGNTIYF
CDR3nt: TGTGCCAGTAGTATTTTGTCGGGACAGGGATCAGGAAACACCATATATTTT
d_gene: TRBD1
v_gene: TRBV19
j_gene: TRBJ1-3
abundance: .

CDR3aa: CASSADFGVGTQYF
CDR3nt: TGTGCCAGCAGCGCAGACTTCGGCGTTGGTACGCAGTATTTT
d_gene: .
v_gene: TRBV9
j_gene: TRBJ2-3
abundance: .

CDR3aa: CASNNGQGFQETQYF
CDR3nt: TGTGCCAGCAATAATGGACAGGGCTTCCAAGAGACCCAGTACTTC
d_gene: TRBD1
v_gene: TRBV9
j_gene: TRBJ2-5
abundance: .

CDR3aa: CATSQTGVATYNEQFF
CDR3nt: TGTGCCACCAGTCAAACGGGGGTGGCGACCTACAATGAGCAGTTCTTC
d_gene: .
v_gene: TRBV24-1
j_gene: TRBJ2-1
abundance: .

CDR3aa: CASSLSRVPDRTSNYGYTF
CDR3nt: TGTGCCAGCAGTTTATCTAGGGTCCCCGACAGGACTTCTAACTATGGCTACACCTTC
d_gene: .
v_gene: TRBV27
j_gene: TRBJ1-2
abundance: .

CDR3aa: CASSQDGRGHTQYF
CDR3nt: TGTGCCAGCAGCCAAGATGGGCGGGGACATACGCAGTATTTT
d_gene: .
v_gene: TRBV3-1/TRBV3-2
j_gene: TRBJ2-3
abundance: .

CDR3aa: CASSGRLLYNEQFF
CDR3nt: TGTGCCAGTAGCGGGAGGCTCCTATACAATGAGCAGTTCTTC
d_gene: TRBD2
v_gene: TRBV19
j_gene: TRBJ2-1
abundance: .

CDR3aa: CASSFDRGGVGTEAFF
CDR3nt: TGTGCCAGCAGCTTCGACAGGGGAGGGGTGGGCACTGAAGCTTTCTTT
d_gene: TRBD1
v_gene: TRBV7-8
j_gene: TRBJ1-1
abundance: .